Below are 13 T cell receptor beta chains sequenced from a single sample in a study of control samples from healthy donors and cancer patients. TCRdb's copy holds only in-frame clones and misses some; the assay was immunoSEQ multiplex PCR. The repertoire holds 95,000 to 130,000 clones, with 88% as singletons. The material sequenced was blood. Receptors originate from a woman in her seventies in good health.

The chain combines TRBV5-1 with TRBJ2-5; no clear D gene. Trimming took 4 bases from V and 1 from J, leaving 11 bases between them. CDR3 length: 14 residues. Germline V CDR1 and CDR2: SGHRS, YFSETQ. The CDR3 protein is CASSALAAQETQYF. CDR3 in DNA: TGCGCCAGCAGCGCGTTGGCAGCCCAAGAGACCCAGTACTTC. The whole variable domain, remainder taken from reference TRBV5-1 and TRBJ2-5, is KAGVTQTPRYLIKTRGQQVTLSCSPISGHRSVSWYQQTPGQGLQFLFEYFSETQRNKGNFPGRFSGRQFSNSRSEMNVSTLELGDSALYLCASSALAAQETQYFGPGTRLLVL.

The rearrangement links TRBV24-1 to TRBJ2-3; D gene uncertain. The CDR3 is 14 amino acids. V was clipped by 6 bases and J by 0 bases, with 9 bases between them. Germline values: CDR1 KGHDR, CDR2 SFDVKD. CDR3 residues: CATSPRYSTDTQYF. For the CDR3, the DNA is TGTGCCACCAGTCCCAGATACAGCACAGATACGCAGTATTTT.

The gene calls are TRBV2 and TRBJ1-3; a possible D gene is TRBD1 (5 bases). This CDR3 is built from 16 residues. V shed 6 bases and J shed 0 bases, with 15 bases lying between them. Per germline, CDR1 SNHLY and CDR2 FYNNEI. The DNA for the CDR3 is TGTGCCAGCAGCGAAAAACAGGCGAACTCTGGAAACACCATATATTTT. It specifies CASSEKQANSGNTIYF.

The J gene is TRBJ1-6, the V gene TRBV23-1; D uncertain. TRBV23-1 is recorded as an ORF, its role being uncertain. The germline V and J ends were trimmed by 7 bases and 4 bases, with 17 bases remaining between them. The CDR3 length is 16 residues. The CDR3 DNA sequence: TGCGCCAGCACCCATGGAGGCCGACATTATAATTCACCCCTCCACTTT. It translates to CASTHGGRHYNSPLHF.

The J gene is TRBJ1-2, the V gene TRBV29-1; 8 bases agree with TRBD1. Germline CDR1 and CDR2: SQVTM and ANQGSEA. The J segment lost 1 base and the V segment lost 6 bases, leaving 7 bases of the junction unmatched. CDR3 size: 14 residues. The CDR3 reads CSVGRGQDNYGYTF. The CDR3 DNA reads as TGCAGCGTAGGTCGGGGACAGGATAACTATGGCTACACCTTC.

This clone came up once. The same CDR3 arises from other DNA sequences in this sample as well. V and J are TRBV6-5 and TRBJ2-7; 8 positions agree with TRBD1. This CDR3 is 14 amino acids long. Germline CDR1 reads MNHEY; CDR2 reads SVGAGI. The junction had 8 bases not matched to a gene; V was cut back by 8 bases and J by 2 bases. The CDR3 DNA reads as TGTGCCAGCCGCCAGGGGGCGATTACCTACGAGCAGTACTTC. Its protein is CASRQGAITYEQYF.

The chain recombines TRBV6-6 with TRBJ2-7, with TRBD2 as a possible D gene (5 bases). Germline V gives CDR1 MNHNY, CDR2 SVGAGI (reference sequence). The V end lost 2 bases, the J end lost 6 bases, and 8 bases lay between the germline ends. CDR3 length: 12 amino acids. CDR3 protein: CASSYLRGEQYF. CDR3 DNA sequence: TGTGCCAGCAGTTACCTCCGGGGCGAGCAGTACTTC.

V usage is TRBV29-1 and J usage is TRBJ1-2, with TRBD1 matching 9 bases. Germline trimming cut 1 base from V and 7 bases from J; bases unmatched to any gene: 1. Germline V lookup: CDR1 SQVTM, CDR2 ANQGSEA. The CDR3 contains 12 residues. The CDR3: CSVEGGQGGYTF. Here the CDR3 DNA reads TGCAGCGTTGAAGGGGGACAGGGTGGCTACACCTTC.

The chain combines TRBV3-1 (or the pseudogene TRBV3-2) with TRBJ1-1; TRBD1 might be the D (5 bases). The V gene lost 1 base and the J gene lost 8 bases, with 11 bases spanning the gap. Germline assignment: CDR1 LGHDT and CDR2 YNNKEL (reference sequence). The CDR3 consists of 13 residues. CDR3 nucleotides: TGTGCCAGCAGCCAAGGAAACGGGGGAGAAGCTTTCTTT. Its translation: CASSQGNGGEAFF.

V and J are TRBV5-6 and TRBJ2-7, with 11 bases aligning to TRBD1. Germline V CDR1 and CDR2: SGHDT, YYEEEE. The CDR3 consists of 13 residues. V dropped 4 bases and J dropped 5; count of bases not matched to a gene: 2. Here the CDR3 reads CASSLDRGHEQYF. The CDR3 DNA reads as TGTGCCAGCAGCCTGGACAGGGGGCACGAGCAGTACTTC.

This sequence joins TRBV5-1 and TRBJ1-5; TRBD1 is a possible D gene (5 bases). V was pared by 0 bases and J by 0 bases, with 10 bases between. The CDR3 covers 16 residues. Germline lookup yields CDR1 SGHRS and CDR2 YFSETQ. As DNA, the CDR3 is TGCGCCAGCAGCTTGGGCCCAGGGTATAGCAATCAGCCCCAGCATTTT. Protein product: CASSLGPGYSNQPQHF.

The chain recombines TRBV24-1 with TRBJ2-2, with 7 bases that match TRBD1. The CDR3 length is 17 residues. V lost 0 bases, J lost 3 bases, and 6 bases stayed unmatched. The germline V gene has CDR1 KGHDR and CDR2 SFDVKD. CDR3 DNA: TGTGCCACCAGTGATTTGGGCACCGACAGGGACACCGGGGAGCTGTTTTTT. As protein: CATSDLGTDRDTGELFF.

The CDR3 region is CASSPRGDFMNTEAFF. CDR3 nucleotide sequence: TGTGCCAGCAGCCCGAGAGGGGATTTCATGAACACTGAAGCTTTCTTT. The rearrangement links TRBV7-3 to TRBJ1-1; D is perhaps TRBD1 (5 bases). The CDR3 is 16 amino acids. Germline values: CDR1 SGHTA, CDR2 FQGTGA. V gave up 5 bases and J gave up 0 bases, with 16 bases separating them.